The 20 T cell receptor beta chains below all came from one sample that was sequenced in a study of beta chain features in type 1 diabetes. Reverse transcribing all isolated RNA meant expressed TCRB transcripts were sequenced. Clones were read by immunoSEQ multiplex PCR, and TCRdb kept only the in-frame ones, dropping some. Here the sample spans 300,000 to 400,000 clones, over 7% being singletons. Their cognate antigens are unknown. Study conclusions and caveats: Type 1 diabetes patients showed a moderate but significant shortening of TCRB CDR3s in all four CD4+ subsets.

What was sequenced was central memory CD4+ T cells from blood. The receptors originated from a man aged 25 to 40 with type 1 diabetes.

This clone was recorded a few times. The chain couples TRBV6-5 to TRBJ1-2; no reliable D call. Between the trimmed V and J ends, which lost 2 bases and 10 bases, there was a span of 14 bases. The CDR3 has 13 residues. Germline V CDR1 and CDR2: MNHEY, SVGAGI. The CDR3: CASSYDGLSPYTF. The CDR3 DNA is TGTGCCAGCAGTTACGATGGGCTATCCCCCTACACCTTC.

This clone has a handful of counts. The chain combines TRBV5-1 with TRBJ2-7; 10 nucleotides align to TRBD1. The CDR3 loop spans 15 amino acids. Per germline, CDR1 SGHRS and CDR2 YFSETQ. With V trimmed by 0 bases and J by 6 bases, 6 bases remained unmatched. Written as DNA, the CDR3 is TGCGCCAGCAGCTTGGCCTCCGGGACAGGGGTCGAGCAGTACTTC. Translation: CASSLASGTGVEQYF.

In this sample, this clone turned up a few times. The chain carries TRBV5-1 and TRBJ2-2, with D perhaps matching TRBD1 (6 bases). Trimming shortened V by 3 bases and J by 4 bases, and 16 bases separated the two germline ends. The CDR3 contains 16 residues. CDR1 is SGHRS, CDR2 YFSETQ, per germline. CDR3 residues: CASSSTGKSATGELFF. The CDR3 bases are TGCGCCAGCAGCTCAACAGGGAAATCGGCCACCGGGGAGCTGTTTTTT.

This clone showed up just a few times. The chain joins TRBV7-2 to TRBJ2-5; possible D gene TRBD1, 7 bases. Deletions cut 1 base from V and 5 bases from J, with 14 bases between. Germline V gene lookup returns CDR1 SGHTA and CDR2 FQGNSA. This CDR3 has 15 amino acids. CDR3 DNA: TGTGCCAGCAGCTTAGATCCACAGGGGAGGGAGACCCAGTACTTC. This translates into CASSLDPQGRETQYF.

The rearrangement uses TRBV19 and TRBJ1-2; D may be TRBD1 (6 bases). Trimming shortened V by 8 bases and J by 3 bases, and 19 bases separated the two germline ends. This CDR3 region has 15 residues. Germline V gene lookup returns CDR1 LNHDA and CDR2 SQIVND (reference sequence). DNA of the CDR3: TGTGCCAGTCGAGCCGGGGGGGCGCAGGACTATGGCTACACCTTC. It encodes CASRAGGAQDYGYTF.

In this sample, this clone turned up many times. This chain links TRBV29-1 with TRBJ2-7, with D perhaps TRBD1 (5 bases). The CDR3 contains 13 residues. V lost 3 bases to trimming and J lost 4 bases, with 13 bases between them. Germline-derived CDR1 and CDR2 are SQVTM and ANQGSEA. The CDR3 loop is CSVDPGNGYEQYF. As DNA, the CDR3 is TGCAGCGTTGACCCAGGGAATGGATACGAGCAGTACTTC.

This clone was picked up a small number of times. CDR3 in DNA: TGTGCCAGTAGTGGGCGAGGGCTTTCGGATACGCAGTATTTT. Translation: CASSGRGLSDTQYF. The chain is built from TRBV19 and TRBJ2-3; possible D gene TRBD2, 5 bases. Deletions cut 5 bases from V and 6 bases from J, with 15 bases between. In germline, CDR1 is LNHDA, CDR2 SQIVND (reference sequence). The CDR3 consists of 14 residues.

In its sample, this clone was seen a few times. Distinct nucleotide sequences in the sample also encode this CDR3. The chain uses TRBV29-1 and TRBJ2-7, with unresolved D. The germline V gene encodes CDR1 SQVTM and CDR2 ANQGSEA. Trimming took off 4 bases at V and 3 bases at J, with 16 bases between the two ends. The CDR3 has 14 residues. The CDR3 loop reads CSVGGRGGDYEQYF. The CDR3 bases are TGCAGCGTTGGGGGAAGAGGTGGAGACTACGAGCAGTACTTC.

The table lists this clone with a few counts. The gene calls are TRBV5-6 and TRBJ2-7; weak D call: TRBD1 (7 bases). The length of the CDR3 is 11 residues. Germline CDR1 reads SGHDT; CDR2 reads YYEEEE. Trimming removed 6 bases from V and 6 bases from J, with 10 bases in between. CDR3 protein: CASNRGGEQYF. The DNA for the CDR3 is TGTGCCAGCAACAGGGGAGGCGAGCAGTACTTC.

This clone was counted only a few times. V gene TRBV4-3 combines with J gene TRBJ2-7; 7 bases are shared with TRBD2. In germline, CDR1 is LGHNA, CDR2 YSLEER. After removal of 8 bases from V and 5 bases from J, the junction contained 9 bases not matched to a gene. CDR3 length: 13 residues. This CDR3 reads CASSVGRGNEQYF. CDR3 DNA: TGCGCCAGCTCCGTGGGGAGGGGCAACGAGCAGTACTTC.

This clone turned up a few times. The rearrangement uses TRBV11-2 and TRBJ2-1; 11 bases align to TRBD2. The CDR3 length is 16 residues. V dropped 1 base and J dropped 6; count of bases not matched to a gene: 5. Germline CDR1 and CDR2: SGHAT and FQNNGV. CDR3 in amino acids: CASSLGVAGGLNEQFF. CDR3 DNA sequence: TGTGCCAGCAGCTTAGGTGTAGCGGGGGGGCTCAATGAGCAGTTCTTC.

There are a few counts of this clone. This chain uses TRBV11-3 with TRBJ2-7, with 7 bases fitting TRBD1. Germline lookup yields CDR1 SGHNT and CDR2 YENEEA. J gave up 4 bases and V 5 bases, and 5 bases lay outside the gene matches. This CDR3 has 13 residues. Written as DNA, the CDR3 is TGTGCCAGCAGCAGCGACAGGGAATACGAGCAGTACTTC. Its protein product is CASSSDREYEQYF. Based on the CDR3 plus reference TRBV11-3 and TRBJ2-7, the full variable domain is EAGVVQSPRYKIIEKKQPVAFWCNPISGHNTLYWYLQNLGQGPELLIRYENEEAVDDSQLPKDRFSAERLKGVDSTLKIQPAELGDSAVYLCASSSDREYEQYFGPGTRLTVT.

The rearrangement links TRBV18 to TRBJ2-3; 9 nucleotides match TRBD2. Germline CDR1 reads KGHSH; CDR2 reads LQKENI. The CDR3 loop spans 17 amino acids. V gave up 2 bases and J gave up 4 bases; unmatched junction bases: 10. The CDR3 loop is CASSPMRGGDTADTQYF. The CDR3 nucleotides read TGTGCCAGCTCACCAATGCGGGGGGGCGATACCGCAGATACGCAGTATTTT.

This clone came up a few times. The chain recombines TRBV15 with TRBJ2-5; no definite D call. Trimming stripped 0 bases from V and 5 bases from J, with 13 bases between. The CDR3 extends over 15 amino acids. CDR1 and CDR2 (germline): LNHNV, YYDKDF (reference sequence). The CDR3 nucleotides read TGTGCCACCAGCAGAGAAGGTGCAGGTTCCGAGACCCAGTACTTC. It translates to CATSREGAGSETQYF. Supplemented by reference TRBV15 and TRBJ2-5, the full variable domain reads DAMVIQNPRYQVTQFGKPVTLSCSQTLNHNVMYWYQQKSSQAPKLLFHYYDKDFNNEADTPDNFQSRRPNTSFCFLDIRSPGLGDTAMYLCATSREGAGSETQYFGPGTRLLVL.

Many counts were recorded for this clone. Written as DNA, the CDR3 is TGTGCCAGCAGCTCGGACAGGGGATACGAGCAGTACTTC. Encoded protein: CASSSDRGYEQYF. This chain connects TRBV7-2 to TRBJ2-7; 9 nucleotides match TRBD1. V was clipped by 4 bases and J by 4 bases; unmatched bases: 2. CDR3 length: 13 residues. From germline, CDR1 is SGHTA and CDR2 FQGNSA.

This clone was picked up a small number of times. The chain couples TRBV7-2 to TRBJ2-2; possible D gene TRBD1, 5 bases. V was pared by 1 base and J by 1 base, with 10 bases between. Germline V gives CDR1 SGHTA, CDR2 FQGNSA. The CDR3 is made up of 16 amino acids. DNA of the CDR3: TGTGCCAGCAGCTTAGGTCGGACAAAGAACACCGGGGAGCTGTTTTTT. This sequence encodes CASSLGRTKNTGELFF.

This clone was counted between two and nine times. V is TRBV19 and J is TRBJ1-5; D uncertain. Trimming took 6 bases from V and 1 from J, leaving 10 bases between them. CDR3 length: 14 residues. Germline-derived CDR1 and CDR2 are LNHDA and SQIVND (reference sequence). In DNA, the CDR3 is TGTGCCAGTAGCAACCGAGAAAGCAATCAGCCCCAGCATTTT. It codes for CASSNRESNQPQHF.

This clone was picked up a small number of times. This chain joins TRBV11-2 and TRBJ2-3; 11 bases match TRBD2. CDR3 length: 16 residues. V lost 5 bases to trimming and J lost 1 base; unmatched junction nucleotides: 5. Germline CDR1 reads SGHAT; CDR2 reads FQNNGV. CDR3 protein: CASSSALAGGTDTQYF. CDR3 coding DNA: TGTGCCAGCAGCAGCGCACTAGCGGGGGGCACAGATACGCAGTATTTT.

This chain joins TRBV4-3 and TRBJ2-7; D might be TRBD2 (6 bases). Germline CDR1 reads LGHNA; CDR2 reads YSLEER. Trimming took 0 bases from V and 9 from J, leaving 12 bases between them. The CDR3 length is 13 residues. The CDR3 loop is CASSQDRGLAQYF. CDR3 nucleotides: TGCGCCAGCAGCCAAGATCGGGGACTCGCGCAGTACTTC.

This clone was picked up a small number of times. This sequence joins TRBV28 and TRBJ2-3; D is perhaps TRBD1 (6 bases). Trimming removed 4 bases from V and 4 bases from J, with 12 bases in between. The CDR3 covers 14 residues. Looked up from germline, CDR1 is MDHEN and CDR2 is SYDVKM. The CDR3 region has the DNA TGTGCCAGCAGTTCTGGGACATCCGCAGATACGCAGTATTTT. Encoded protein: CASSSGTSADTQYF.